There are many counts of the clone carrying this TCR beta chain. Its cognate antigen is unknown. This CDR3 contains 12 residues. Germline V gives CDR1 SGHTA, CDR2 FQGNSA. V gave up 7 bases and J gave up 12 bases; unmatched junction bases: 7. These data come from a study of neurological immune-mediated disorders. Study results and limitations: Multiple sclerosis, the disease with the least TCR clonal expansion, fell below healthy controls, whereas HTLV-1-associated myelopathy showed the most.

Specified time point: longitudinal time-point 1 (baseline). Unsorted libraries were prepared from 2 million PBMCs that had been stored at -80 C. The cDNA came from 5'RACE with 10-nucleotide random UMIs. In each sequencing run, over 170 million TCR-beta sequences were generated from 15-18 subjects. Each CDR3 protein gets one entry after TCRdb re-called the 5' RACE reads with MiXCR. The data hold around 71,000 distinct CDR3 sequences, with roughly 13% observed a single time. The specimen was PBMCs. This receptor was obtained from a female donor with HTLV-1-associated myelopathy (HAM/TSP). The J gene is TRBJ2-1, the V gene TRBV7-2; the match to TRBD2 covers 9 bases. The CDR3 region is CASTPLAGRQFF. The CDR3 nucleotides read TGTGCCAGCACCCCCCTAGCGGGGAGGCAGTTCTTC.